This TCR beta chain was sequenced during a study of cytomegalovirus exposure and HLA in healthy donors. V lost 4 bases, J lost 10 bases, and 16 bases lay in between. Germline V gene sequence: CDR1 SGHTA, CDR2 FQGTGA. This CDR3 has 13 residues. Both 60 Vbeta primers and 13 Jbeta primers went into the PCR. Generated by immunoSEQ multiplex PCR, the TCRdb table keeps only in-frame clones and is missing some. This table holds roughly 100,000 clones, approximately 70% found once. The chain has TRBV7-3 and TRBJ1-2; D is uncertain. The sequence derives from a man in his thirties or forties in good health and CMV-seropositive. Input material: PBMCs. CDR3 in amino acids: CASSSSGSVDYTF. The CDR3 DNA is TGTGCCAGCAGCTCGTCGGGTAGTGTTGACTACACCTTC.